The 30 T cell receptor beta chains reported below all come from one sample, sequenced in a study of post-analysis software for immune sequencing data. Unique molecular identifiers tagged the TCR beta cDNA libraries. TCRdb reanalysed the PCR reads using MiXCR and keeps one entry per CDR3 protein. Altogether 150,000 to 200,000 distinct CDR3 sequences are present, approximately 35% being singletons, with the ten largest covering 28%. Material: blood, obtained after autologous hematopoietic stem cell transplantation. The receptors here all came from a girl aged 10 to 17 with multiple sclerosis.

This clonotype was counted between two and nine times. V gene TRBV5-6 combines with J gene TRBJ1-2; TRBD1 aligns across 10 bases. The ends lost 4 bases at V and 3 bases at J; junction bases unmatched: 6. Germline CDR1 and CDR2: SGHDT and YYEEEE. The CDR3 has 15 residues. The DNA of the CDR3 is TGTGCCAGCAGCCCGACAGGGGGCTCATACTATGGCTACACCTTC. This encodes CASSPTGGSYYGYTF.

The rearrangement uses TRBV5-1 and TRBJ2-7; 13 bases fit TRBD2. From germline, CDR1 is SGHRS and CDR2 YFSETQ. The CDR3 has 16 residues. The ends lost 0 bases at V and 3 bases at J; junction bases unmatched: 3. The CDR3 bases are TGCGCCAGCAGCTTGGCCCGGACTAGCGGGAGCTACGAGCAGTACTTC. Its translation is CASSLARTSGSYEQYF.

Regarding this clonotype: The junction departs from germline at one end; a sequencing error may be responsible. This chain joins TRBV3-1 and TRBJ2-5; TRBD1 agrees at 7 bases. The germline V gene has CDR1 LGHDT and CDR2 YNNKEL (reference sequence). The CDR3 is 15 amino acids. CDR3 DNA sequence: TGTGCCAGGAGCCAAGGGTTGGCAGGGGGAGAGACCCAGTACTTC. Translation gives CARSQGLAGGETQYF.

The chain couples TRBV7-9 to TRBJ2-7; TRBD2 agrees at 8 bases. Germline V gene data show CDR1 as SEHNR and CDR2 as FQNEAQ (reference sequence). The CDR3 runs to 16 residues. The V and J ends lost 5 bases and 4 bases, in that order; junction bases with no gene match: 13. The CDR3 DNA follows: TGTGCCAGCAGCCCGACCCGAGGAGCGGGAGTGTACGAGCAGTACTTC. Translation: CASSPTRGAGVYEQYF.

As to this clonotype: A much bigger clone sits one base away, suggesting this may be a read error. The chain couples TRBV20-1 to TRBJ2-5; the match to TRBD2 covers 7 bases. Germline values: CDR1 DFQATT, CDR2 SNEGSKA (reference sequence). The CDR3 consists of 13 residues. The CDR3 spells CNARAPSGVTQYF. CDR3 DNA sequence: TGCAATGCTAGAGCCCCTAGCGGAGTTACCCAGTACTTC.

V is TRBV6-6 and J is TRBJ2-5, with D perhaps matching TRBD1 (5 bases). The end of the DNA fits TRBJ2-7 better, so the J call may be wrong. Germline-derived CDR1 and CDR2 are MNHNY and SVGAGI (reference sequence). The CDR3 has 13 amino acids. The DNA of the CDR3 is TGTGCCAGCATCTGGGTTCTTCAGGGCGAGCAGTACTTC. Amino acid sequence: CASIWVLQGEQYF.

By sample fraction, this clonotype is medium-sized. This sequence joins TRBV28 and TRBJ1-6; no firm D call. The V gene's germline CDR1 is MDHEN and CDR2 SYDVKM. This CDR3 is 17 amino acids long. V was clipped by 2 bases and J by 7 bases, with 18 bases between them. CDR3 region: CASSLEEGAVMNSPLHF. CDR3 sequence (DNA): TGTGCCAGCAGTTTAGAGGAGGGTGCGGTGATGAATTCACCCCTCCACTTT.

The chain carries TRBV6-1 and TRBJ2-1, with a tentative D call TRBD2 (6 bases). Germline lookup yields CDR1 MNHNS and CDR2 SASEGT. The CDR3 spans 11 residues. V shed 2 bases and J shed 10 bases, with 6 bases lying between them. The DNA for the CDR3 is TGTGCCAGCAGTGAACTAGCGGAGCAGTTCTTC. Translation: CASSELAEQFF.

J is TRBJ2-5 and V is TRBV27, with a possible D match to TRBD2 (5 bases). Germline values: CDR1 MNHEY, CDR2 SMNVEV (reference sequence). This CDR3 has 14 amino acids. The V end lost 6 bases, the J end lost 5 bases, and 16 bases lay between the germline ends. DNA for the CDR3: TGTGCCAGCAGCCTGAATAGCGCTTGGGAGACCCAGTACTTC. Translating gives CASSLNSAWETQYF.

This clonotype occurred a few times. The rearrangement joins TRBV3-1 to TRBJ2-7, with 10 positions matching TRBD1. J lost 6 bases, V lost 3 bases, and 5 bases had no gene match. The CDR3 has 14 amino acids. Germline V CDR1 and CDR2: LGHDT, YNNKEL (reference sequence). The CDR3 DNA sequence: TGTGCCAGCAGCCACCCCGGGACAGGGGCCGAGCAGTACTTC. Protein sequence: CASSHPGTGAEQYF.

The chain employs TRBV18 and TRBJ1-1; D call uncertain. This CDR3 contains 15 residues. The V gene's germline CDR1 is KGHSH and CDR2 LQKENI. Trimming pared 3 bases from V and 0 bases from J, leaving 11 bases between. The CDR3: CASSPPEAMNTEAFF. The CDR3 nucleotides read TGTGCCAGCTCACCTCCTGAGGCCATGAACACTGAAGCTTTCTTT.

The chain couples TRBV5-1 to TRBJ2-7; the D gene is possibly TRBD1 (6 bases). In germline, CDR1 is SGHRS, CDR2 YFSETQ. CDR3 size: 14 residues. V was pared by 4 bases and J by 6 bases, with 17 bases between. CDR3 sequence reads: CASSHLPEGGEQYF. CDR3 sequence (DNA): TGCGCCAGCAGCCACCTTCCGGAAGGGGGCGAGCAGTACTTC.

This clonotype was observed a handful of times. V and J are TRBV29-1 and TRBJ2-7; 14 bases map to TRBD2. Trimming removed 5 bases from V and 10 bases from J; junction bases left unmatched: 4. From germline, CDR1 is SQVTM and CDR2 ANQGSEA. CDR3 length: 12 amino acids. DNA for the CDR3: TGCAGCGTTCGGACTAGCGGGGGGACTCAGTACTTC. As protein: CSVRTSGGTQYF.

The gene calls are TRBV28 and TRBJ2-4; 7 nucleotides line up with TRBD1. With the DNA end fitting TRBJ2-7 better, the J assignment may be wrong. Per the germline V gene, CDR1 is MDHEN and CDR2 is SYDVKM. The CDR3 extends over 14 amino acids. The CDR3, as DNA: TGTGCCAGCAGTTTGTCACCGACAGGGTCCGAGCAGTACTTC. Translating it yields CASSLSPTGSEQYF.

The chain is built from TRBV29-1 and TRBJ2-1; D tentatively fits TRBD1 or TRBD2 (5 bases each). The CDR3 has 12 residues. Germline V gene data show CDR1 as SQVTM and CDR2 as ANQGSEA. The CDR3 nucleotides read TGCACGGGGCAGCGGAACTACAATGAGCAGTTCTTC. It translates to CTGQRNYNEQFF.

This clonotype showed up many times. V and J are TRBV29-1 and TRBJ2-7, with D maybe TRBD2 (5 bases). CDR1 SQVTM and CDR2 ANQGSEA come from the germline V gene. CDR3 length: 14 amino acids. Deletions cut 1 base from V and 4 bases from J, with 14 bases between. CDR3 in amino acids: CSVEVFRDGYEQYF. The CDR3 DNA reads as TGCAGCGTTGAAGTGTTCCGGGATGGGTACGAGCAGTACTTC.

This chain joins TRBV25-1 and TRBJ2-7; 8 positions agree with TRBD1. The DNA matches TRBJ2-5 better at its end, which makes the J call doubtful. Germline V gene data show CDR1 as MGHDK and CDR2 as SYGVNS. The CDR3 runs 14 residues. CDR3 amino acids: CASSTGGSQETQYF. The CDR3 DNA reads TGTGCCAGCAGTACAGGGGGTAGCCAAGAGACCCAGTACTTC.

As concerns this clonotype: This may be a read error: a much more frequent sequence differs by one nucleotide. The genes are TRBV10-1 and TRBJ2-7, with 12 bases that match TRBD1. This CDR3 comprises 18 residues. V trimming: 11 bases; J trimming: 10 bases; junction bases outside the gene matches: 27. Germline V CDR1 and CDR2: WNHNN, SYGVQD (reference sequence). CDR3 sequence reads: CAGIRDRGRLPNPPAQYF. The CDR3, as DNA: TGCGCCGGCATCAGGGACAGGGGGCGACTTCCCAACCCTCCAGCCCAGTACTTC.

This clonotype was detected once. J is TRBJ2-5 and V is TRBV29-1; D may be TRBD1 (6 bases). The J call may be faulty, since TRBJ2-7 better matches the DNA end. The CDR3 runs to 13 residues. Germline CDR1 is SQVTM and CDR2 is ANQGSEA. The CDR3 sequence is CSVESGAANEQYF. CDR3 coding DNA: TGCAGCGTTGAATCAGGGGCGGCCAACGAGCAGTACTTC.

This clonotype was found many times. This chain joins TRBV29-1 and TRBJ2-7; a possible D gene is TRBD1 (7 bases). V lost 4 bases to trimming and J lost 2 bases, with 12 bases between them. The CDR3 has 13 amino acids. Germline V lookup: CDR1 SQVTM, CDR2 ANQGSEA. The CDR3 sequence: CSVGAGGTYEQYF. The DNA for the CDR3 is TGCAGCGTTGGGGCAGGGGGGACCTACGAGCAGTACTTC.

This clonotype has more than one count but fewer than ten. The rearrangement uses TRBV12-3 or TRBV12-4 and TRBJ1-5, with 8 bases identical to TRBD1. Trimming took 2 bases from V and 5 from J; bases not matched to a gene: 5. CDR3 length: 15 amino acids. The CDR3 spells CASSLRTQGDQPQHF. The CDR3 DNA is TGTGCCAGCAGTTTAAGGACACAGGGGGATCAGCCCCAGCATTTT.

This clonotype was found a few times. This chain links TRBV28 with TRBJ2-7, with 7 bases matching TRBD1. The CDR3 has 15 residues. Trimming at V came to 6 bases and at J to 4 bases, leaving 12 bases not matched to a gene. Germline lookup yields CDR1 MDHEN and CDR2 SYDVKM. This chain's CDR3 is CASSSLTGHKYEQYF. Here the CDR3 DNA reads TGTGCCAGCAGCTCGCTGACAGGGCACAAGTACGAGCAGTACTTC.

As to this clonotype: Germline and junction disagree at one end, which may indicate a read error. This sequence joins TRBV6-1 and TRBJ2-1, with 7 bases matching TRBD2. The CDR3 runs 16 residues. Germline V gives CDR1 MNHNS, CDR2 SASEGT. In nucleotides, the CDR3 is TGTGCCAGCAGTGAACGCGGGGGACCCTCCTACAATAAGCAGTTCTTC. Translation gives CASSERGGPSYNKQFF.

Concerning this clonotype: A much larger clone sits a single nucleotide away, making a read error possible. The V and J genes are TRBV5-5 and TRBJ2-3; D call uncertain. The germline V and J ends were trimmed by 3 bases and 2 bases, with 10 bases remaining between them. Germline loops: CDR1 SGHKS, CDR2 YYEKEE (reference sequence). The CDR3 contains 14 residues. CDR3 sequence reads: CASSSALHTDTQYF. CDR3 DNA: TGTGCCAGCAGCTCGGCTCTGCACACAGATACGCAGTATTTT.

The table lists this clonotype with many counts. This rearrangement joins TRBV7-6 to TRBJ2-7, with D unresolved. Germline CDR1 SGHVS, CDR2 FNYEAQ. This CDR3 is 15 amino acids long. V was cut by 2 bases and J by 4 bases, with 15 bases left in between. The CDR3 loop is CASSLQQAVGYEQYF. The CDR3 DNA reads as TGTGCCAGCAGCTTACAGCAGGCGGTCGGGTACGAGCAGTACTTC.

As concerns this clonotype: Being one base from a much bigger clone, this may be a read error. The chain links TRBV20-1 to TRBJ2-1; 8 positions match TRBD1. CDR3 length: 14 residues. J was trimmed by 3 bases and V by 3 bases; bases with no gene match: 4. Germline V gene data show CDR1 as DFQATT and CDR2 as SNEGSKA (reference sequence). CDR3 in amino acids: CSARDRERYNEQFF. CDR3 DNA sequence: TGCAGTGCTAGGGACAGGGAACGCTACAATGAGCAGTTCTTC.

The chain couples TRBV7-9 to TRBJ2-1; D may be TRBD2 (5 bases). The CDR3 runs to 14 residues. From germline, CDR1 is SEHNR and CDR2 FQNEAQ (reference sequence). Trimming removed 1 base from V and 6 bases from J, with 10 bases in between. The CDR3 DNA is TGTGCCAGCAGCTTAGTTCGGGGTTTCAATGAGCAGTTCTTC. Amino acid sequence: CASSLVRGFNEQFF.

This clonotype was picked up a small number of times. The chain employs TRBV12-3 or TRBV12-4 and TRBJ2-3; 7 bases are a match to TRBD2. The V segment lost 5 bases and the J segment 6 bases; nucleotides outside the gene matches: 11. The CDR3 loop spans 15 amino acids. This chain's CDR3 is CASSPQSGALDTQYF. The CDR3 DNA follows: TGTGCCAGCAGTCCACAAAGCGGGGCCCTCGATACGCAGTATTTT.

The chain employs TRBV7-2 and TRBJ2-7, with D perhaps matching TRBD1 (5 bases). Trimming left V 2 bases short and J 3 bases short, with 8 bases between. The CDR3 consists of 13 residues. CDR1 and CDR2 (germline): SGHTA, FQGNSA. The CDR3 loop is CASSLRRVYEQYF. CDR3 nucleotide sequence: TGTGCCAGCAGCTTACGCAGGGTCTACGAGCAGTACTTC.

This chain's CDR3 is CASSRGQGTYGYTF. DNA of the CDR3: TGCGCCAGCAGCCGGGGACAGGGGACCTATGGCTACACCTTC. The chain links TRBV4-1 to TRBJ1-2; TRBD1 matches 10 bases. The V and J ends lost 4 bases and 4 bases, in that order; junction bases with no gene match: 3. Looked up from germline, CDR1 is MGHRA and CDR2 is YSYEKL. This CDR3 is 14 amino acids long.